The rows below give T cell receptor beta chains drawn from one sample of a study of CD8 T cells in Susac syndrome. TCRdb reanalysed the immunoSEQ multiplex PCR reads using MiXCR and keeps one entry per CDR3 protein. This table holds roughly 250,000 distinct CDR3 sequences, less than 96% found once. What was sequenced was CD4+ T cells from PBMCs. The receptors here all came from a human donor with Susac syndrome. The conserved cysteine and the conserved F or W are not part of the CDR3 here. A D gene is named only where the DNA matches it firmly.

d_call cdr3_length v_call cdr3_aa
- 12 TRBV3-1 ASSLQGLLGEQY
- 9 TRBV29-1 SIRRNTEAF
- 13 TRBV19 ASSASGTRDYEQY
- 15 TRBV7-8 ASSSMRVPIGANVLT
TRBD2 11 TRBV20-1 SAPGLAAYEQY
- 12 TRBV20-1 SARDVQGHTEAF
- 11 TRBV9 ASSARTNQPQH
- 15 TRBV10-1 ASSDPSDPYRSGELF
- 11 TRBV30 AWSVKRGTEAF
- 10 TRBV20-1 SAKTITDTQY
- 12 TRBV28 ASSLTQKNNEQF
- 12 TRBV5-1 ASSLSFMNTEAF
- 14 TRBV4-1 ASSQEAGTGDNEQF
- 12 TRBV5-1 ASSLSGAEQPQH
TRBD2 12 TRBV30 AWNPGGPHYEQY
TRBD1 14 TRBV4-1 ASSQVRAGGPYEQY
- 10 TRBV2 AIRQPTYEQY
- 12 TRBV4-1 ASSANPTPYEQY
- 9 TRBV10-3 AIARGNEQF
TRBD2 13 TRBV29-1 TSARLAGGYNEQF
TRBD1 11 TRBV29-1 SVPTGGETEAF
- 13 TRBV3-1 ASRPLTGGVPEAF
- 13 TRBV27 ASSLSRGLGYGYT
- 11 TRBV20-1 SAGVRVNYGYT
- 12 TRBV5-1 ASGRGATNEKLF
TRBD2 15 TRBV25-1 ASSEYNGGRALDEQY
- 11 TRBV29-1 SVARGGNTEAF
- 11 TRBV12-3/TRBV12-4 ASSFEGSEKLF
- 12 TRBV12-3/TRBV12-4 ASIAALGNNEQF
TRBD2 14 TRBV18 ASSPRSGTGGDTQY
TRBD1 12 TRBV28 ASSLRGKGHEQY
- 13 TRBV4-1 ASSLQPGANQPQH
- 17 TRBV4-1 ASSRKLPSGSGAYNEQF
- 12 TRBV7-2 ASSLAPNNYGYT
TRBD1 8 TRBV20-1 SARRDRVY